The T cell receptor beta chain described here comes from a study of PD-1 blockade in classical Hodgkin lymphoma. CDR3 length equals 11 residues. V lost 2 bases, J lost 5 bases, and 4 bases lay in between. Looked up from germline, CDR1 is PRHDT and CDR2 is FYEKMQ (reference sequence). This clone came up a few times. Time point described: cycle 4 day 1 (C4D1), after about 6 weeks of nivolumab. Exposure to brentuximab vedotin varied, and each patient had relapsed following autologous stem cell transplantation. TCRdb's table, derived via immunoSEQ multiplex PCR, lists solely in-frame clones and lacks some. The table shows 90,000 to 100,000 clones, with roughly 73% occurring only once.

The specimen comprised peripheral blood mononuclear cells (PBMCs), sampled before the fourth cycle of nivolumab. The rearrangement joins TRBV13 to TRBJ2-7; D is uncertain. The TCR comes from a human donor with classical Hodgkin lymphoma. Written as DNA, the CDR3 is TGTGCCAGCAGCTTAACCAACGAGCAGTACTTC. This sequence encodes CASSLTNEQYF.